These 22 T cell receptor beta chains originate from one sample sequenced in a study of cytomegalovirus exposure and HLA in healthy donors. The PCR employed 60 Vbeta primers together with 13 Jbeta primers. Sequenced by immunoSEQ multiplex PCR; TCRdb stores in-frame clones only, minus some. The sample records more than 110,000 clones, roughly four fifths being singletons. Sample: PBMCs. The receptor source for this set is a man aged 25 to 40 in good health and CMV-seronegative.

The chain links TRBV29-1 to TRBJ2-5; TRBD2 matches 9 bases. In germline, CDR1 is SQVTM, CDR2 ANQGSEA. The trim removed 4 bases at V and 4 bases at J, leaving 7 bases unmatched. This CDR3 contains 14 residues. DNA of the CDR3: TGCAGCGTTGGTCTCGCGGGGGGGAGAGAGACCCAGTACTTC. This sequence encodes CSVGLAGGRETQYF.

V and J are TRBV2 and TRBJ1-1; no reliable D call. With 3 bases removed from V and 5 bases from J, the gap between germline ends came to 10 bases. The germline CDR1 and CDR2 sequences are SNHLY and FYNNEI. The CDR3 is 13 amino acids. CDR3 DNA: TGTGCCAGCAGTGACGACCGGGAGACTGAAGCTTTCTTT. This sequence encodes CASSDDRETEAFF.

The V and J genes are TRBV14 and TRBJ2-7; no reliable D call. Germline V gene lookup returns CDR1 SGHDN and CDR2 FVKESK. The V gene lost 0 bases and the J gene lost 6 bases, with 9 bases spanning the gap. The CDR3 spans 13 residues. CDR3 residues: CASSQDLGFEQYF. The CDR3 DNA follows: TGTGCCAGCAGCCAAGATCTCGGGTTCGAGCAGTACTTC.

The CDR3 DNA follows: TGTGCCAGCAGCGCAGGCTCCGGGAACCAGCCCCAGCATTTT. Protein product: CASSAGSGNQPQHF. The rearrangement links TRBV9 to TRBJ1-5, with unresolved D. In germline, CDR1 is SGDLS, CDR2 YYNGEE. V was cut by 3 bases and J by 7 bases, with 14 bases left in between. This CDR3 spans 14 amino acids.

This clone was counted between two and nine times. V is TRBV6-5 and J is TRBJ2-7, with D possibly TRBD2 on 5 matching bases. Per germline, CDR1 MNHEY and CDR2 SVGAGI. This CDR3 comprises 14 residues. Trimming took 0 bases from V and 3 from J, leaving 9 bases between them. The CDR3 region has the DNA TGTGCCAGCAGTTACTCTCGGGGTAGCTACGAGCAGTACTTC. Its protein product is CASSYSRGSYEQYF.

The chain carries TRBV19 and TRBJ1-5; no clear D. Germline V gene data show CDR1 as LNHDA and CDR2 as SQIVND (reference sequence). Between the trimmed V and J ends, which lost 5 bases and 0 bases, there was a span of 11 bases. The CDR3 extends over 15 amino acids. In DNA form, the CDR3 reads TGTGCCAGTAGTTCGTCATCACATAGCAATCAGCCCCAGCATTTT. Its translation is CASSSSSHSNQPQHF.

The rearrangement uses TRBV7-8 and TRBJ2-6; TRBD2 is a possible D gene (6 bases). Trimming removed 3 bases at V and 3 bases at J, with 12 bases between. Germline CDR1 and CDR2: SGHVS and FQNEAQ. The CDR3 spans 16 residues. In DNA, the CDR3 is TGTGCCAGCAGCTTTAGTATGGGACTTGGGGCCAACGTCCTGACTTTC. It yields the protein CASSFSMGLGANVLTF.

The chain uses TRBV19 and TRBJ1-1, with TRBD1 as a possible D gene (5 bases). The CDR3 is 14 amino acids. The V end was cut by 3 bases, the J end by 6 bases, with 14 bases between. CDR1 is LNHDA and CDR2 is SQIVND in the germline V gene (reference sequence). The CDR3 nucleotides are TGTGCCAGTAGTATTGGGAAATGGGACTCTGAAGCTTTCTTT. Translating it yields CASSIGKWDSEAFF.

The gene calls are TRBV10-3 and TRBJ1-6, with 9 bases identical to TRBD1. This CDR3 is 17 amino acids long. Germline CDR1 and CDR2: ENHRY and SYGVKD. V trimming: 4 bases; J trimming: 9 bases; junction bases outside the gene matches: 13. CDR3 in amino acids: CAISGQLSGTGTSPLHF. The DNA of the CDR3 is TGTGCCATCAGTGGTCAGCTTAGCGGGACAGGGACTTCACCCCTCCACTTT.

This chain joins TRBV5-1 and TRBJ2-3; TRBD1 matches at 7 bases. There are 15 residues in the CDR3. Germline V CDR1 and CDR2: SGHRS, YFSETQ. The trim removed 4 bases at V and 6 bases at J, leaving 11 bases unmatched. As DNA, the CDR3 is TGCGCCAGCAGCACTTTCCAGGGGGATGGCGATACGCAGTATTTT. Amino acids: CASSTFQGDGDTQYF. The full variable domain, its missing parts supplied by reference TRBV5-1 and TRBJ2-3, is KAGVTQTPRYLIKTRGQQVTLSCSPISGHRSVSWYQQTPGQGLQFLFEYFSETQRNKGNFPGRFSGRQFSNSRSEMNVSTLELGDSALYLCASSTFQGDGDTQYFGPGTRLTVL.

This sequence joins TRBV6-5 and TRBJ1-2, with TRBD1 matching 7 bases. Looked up from germline, CDR1 is MNHEY and CDR2 is SVGAGI. CDR3 length: 13 amino acids. The V gene end was trimmed by 6 bases and the J gene end by 5 bases; junction bases not matched to a gene: 6. The CDR3 here is CASRTWDRYGYTF. The DNA of the CDR3 is TGTGCCAGCAGAACGTGGGACAGATATGGCTACACCTTC.

This sequence joins TRBV6-5 and TRBJ2-3; maybe TRBD2 (5 bases). The CDR3 loop spans 13 amino acids. The V and J ends lost 5 bases and 2 bases respectively, with 8 bases between them. Germline CDR1 reads MNHEY; CDR2 reads SVGAGI. CDR3 nucleotide sequence: TGTGCCAGCAGTACTAGAGACACAGATACGCAGTATTTT. It specifies CASSTRDTDTQYF.

V usage is TRBV30 and J usage is TRBJ2-5; D unresolved. Matching the DNA end better, TRBJ2-7 makes the J call doubtful. The CDR3 is made up of 14 amino acids. Germline CDR1 and CDR2: GTSNPN and SVGIG (reference sequence). The CDR3: CAWSVINPSYEQYF. CDR3 DNA: TGTGCCTGGAGTGTGATTAACCCGTCCTACGAGCAGTACTTC.

As regards this clone: Other DNA sequences within the sample encode an identical CDR3. The chain uses TRBV5-1 and TRBJ1-5; D gene ambiguous. V was pared by 4 bases and J by 4 bases, with 12 bases between. The CDR3 loop spans 14 amino acids. The germline V gene has CDR1 SGHRS and CDR2 YFSETQ. CDR3 coding DNA: TGCGCCAGCAGCCTCGGACGGGGAAATCAGCCCCAGCATTTT. Its protein product is CASSLGRGNQPQHF.

CDR3: CASSLGVDMNTEAFF. DNA for the CDR3: TGTGCCAGCAGCTTAGGAGTAGATATGAACACTGAAGCTTTCTTT. The chain is built from TRBV11-2 and TRBJ1-1; D is ambiguous. Germline CDR1 is SGHAT and CDR2 is FQNNGV. The length of the CDR3 is 15 residues. The V and J ends lost 1 base and 0 bases respectively, with 9 bases between them. Full variable domain (outside the CDR3, taken from reference TRBV11-2 and TRBJ1-1): EAGVAQSPRYKIIEKRQSVAFWCNPISGHATLYWYQQILGQGPKLLIQFQNNGVVDDSQLPKDRFSAERLKGVDSTLKIQPAKLEDSAVYLCASSLGVDMNTEAFFGQGTRLTVV.

The chain recombines TRBV15 with TRBJ2-5; 8 bases fit TRBD2. CDR1 and CDR2 from the germline V gene are LNHNV and YYDKDF (reference sequence). CDR3 length: 17 residues. V lost 0 bases to trimming and J lost 4 bases; unmatched junction nucleotides: 10. For the CDR3, the DNA is TGTGCCACCAGCAGAGATCCAGCGGGAGTAGGGGCAGAGACCCAGTACTTC. It is translated as CATSRDPAGVGAETQYF.

The chain is built from TRBV5-6 and TRBJ2-1; 8 nucleotides agree with TRBD1. Germline V CDR1 and CDR2: SGHDT, YYEEEE. V shed 4 bases and J 1 base; nucleotides not matched to a gene: 4. This CDR3 region has 15 residues. The CDR3 DNA is TGTGCCAGCAGCCGGACAGGGAGTTCCTACAATGAGCAGTTCTTC. Its translation is CASSRTGSSYNEQFF.

The genes are TRBV30 and TRBJ2-5, with D maybe TRBD1 (6 bases). This CDR3 comprises 15 residues. Germline CDR1 reads GTSNPN; CDR2 reads SVGIG (reference sequence). The V end lost 0 bases, the J end lost 5 bases, and 16 bases lay between the germline ends. In DNA form, the CDR3 reads TGTGCCTGGAGTGTACGCGCTTGGGGGCTGGAGACCCAGTACTTC. It is translated as CAWSVRAWGLETQYF. Based on the CDR3 plus reference TRBV30 and TRBJ2-5, the full variable domain is SQTIHQWPATLVQPVGSPLSLECTVEGTSNPNLYWYRQAAGRGLQLLFYSVGIGQISSEVPQNLSASRPQDRQFILSSKKLLLSDSGFYLCAWSVRAWGLETQYFGPGTRLLVL.

J is TRBJ1-3 and V is TRBV6-1, with D unresolved. The CDR3 length is 15 residues. The ends were cut back, 4 bases at V and 4 bases at J, with 14 bases in the middle. Germline CDR1 reads MNHNS; CDR2 reads SASEGT. This CDR3 reads CASSVEFFRGNTIYF. The CDR3 DNA reads as TGTGCCAGCAGTGTGGAGTTTTTCCGGGGAAACACCATATATTTT.

The genes are TRBV4-2 and TRBJ1-1; the D gene is possibly TRBD1 (5 bases). The CDR3 contains 15 residues. Germline CDR1 reads LGHNA; CDR2 reads YNFKEQ. The V and J ends lost 0 bases and 1 base respectively, with 9 bases between them. The CDR3 loop is CASSQDPQGNTEAFF. CDR3 nucleotide sequence: TGTGCCAGCAGCCAAGACCCCCAGGGGAACACTGAAGCTTTCTTT.

A few counts support this clone. The chain has TRBV9 and TRBJ2-3; 10 bases align to TRBD1. The V and J ends lost 4 bases and 5 bases, in that order; junction bases with no gene match: 7. CDR3 length equals 15 residues. CDR1 and CDR2 from the germline V gene are SGDLS and YYNGEE. Here the CDR3 DNA reads TGTGCCAGCAGCCCTGGACAGGGGGAAATAGATACGCAGTATTTT. Its translation: CASSPGQGEIDTQYF.

V usage is TRBV6-6 and J usage is TRBJ1-1; a weak D match, TRBD1 (5 bases). Trimming removed 8 bases from V and 3 bases from J, with 19 bases in between. Germline values: CDR1 MNHNY, CDR2 SVGAGI (reference sequence). This CDR3 comprises 15 residues. CDR3 bases: TGTGCCAGCCACCACCTAACGCAGGGTGACACTGAAGCTTTCTTT. Translating gives CASHHLTQGDTEAFF.